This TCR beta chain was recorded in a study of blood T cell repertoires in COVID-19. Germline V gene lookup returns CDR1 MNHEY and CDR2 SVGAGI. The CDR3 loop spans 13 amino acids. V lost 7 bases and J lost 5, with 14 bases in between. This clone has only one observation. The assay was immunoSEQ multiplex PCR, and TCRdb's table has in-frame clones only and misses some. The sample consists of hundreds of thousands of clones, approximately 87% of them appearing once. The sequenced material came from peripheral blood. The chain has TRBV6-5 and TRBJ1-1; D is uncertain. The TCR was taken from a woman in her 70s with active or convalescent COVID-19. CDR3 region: CASINLPGTEAFF. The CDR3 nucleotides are TGTGCCAGCATCAACCTTCCGGGGACTGAAGCTTTCTTT.